The 25 T cell receptor beta chains given below trace back to one sample, sequenced in a study of CD4 and CD8 cells across lung adenocarcinoma regions. TCRdb processed the PCR reads anew with MiXCR; each CDR3 protein has one entry. This sample carries over 6,000 distinct CDR3 sequences, over 50% of them seen once, and the ten largest clones take roughly a quarter. Sequencing was done on a sample of CD4+ T cells from the center of a lung tumor. These receptors were collected from a female donor with lung adenocarcinoma. The CD4 and CD8 labels of this study may be unreliable.

This clonotype was seen a few times. This chain uses TRBV6-1 with TRBJ2-1; TRBD1 agrees at 7 bases. CDR3 length: 16 amino acids. Germline CDR1 is MNHNS and CDR2 is SASEGT. The V and J ends lost 3 bases and 4 bases, in that order; junction bases with no gene match: 9. CDR3 in amino acids: CASSDTSGTAYNEQFF. CDR3 nucleotides: TGTGCCAGCAGTGACACCTCCGGGACAGCATACAATGAGCAGTTCTTC.

The genes are TRBV6-5 and TRBJ2-3, with 7 bases fitting TRBD2. Germline CDR1 is MNHEY and CDR2 is SVGAGI. This CDR3 has 16 amino acids. The trim removed 3 bases at V and 6 bases at J, leaving 12 bases unmatched. CDR3 protein: CASSYYGTNYGDTQYF. In nucleotides, the CDR3 is TGTGCCAGCAGTTATTACGGGACTAACTATGGGGATACGCAGTATTTT.

As to this clonotype: Its ends do not fully match the called genes, so a read error is possible. The chain combines TRBV27 with TRBJ2-3, with D perhaps TRBD2 (7 bases). Germline V gene data show CDR1 as MNHEY and CDR2 as SMNVEV (reference sequence). This CDR3 has 17 amino acids. CDR3 in amino acids: CASSAGRGGLSTDTQYF. The CDR3 DNA reads TGTGCCAGCAGTGCGGGGAGGGGGGGCCTTAGCACAGATACGCAGTATTTC.

This clonotype is judged medium-sized. The chain couples TRBV11-2 to TRBJ2-5; possible D gene TRBD2, 5 bases. Germline values: CDR1 SGHAT, CDR2 FQNNGV. The CDR3 totals 14 residues. V shed 5 bases and J shed 0 bases, with 10 bases lying between them. DNA for the CDR3: TGTGCCAGCAGCCCGACTACTAACCAAGAGACCCAGTACTTC. Translated, it gives CASSPTTNQETQYF.

This clonotype has just a few counts. This rearrangement joins TRBV6-5 to TRBJ2-1; TRBD1 matches 8 bases. The J call may be in error: the DNA end matches TRBJ2-7 better. The CDR3 loop spans 15 amino acids. Germline V gene data show CDR1 as MNHEY and CDR2 as SVGAGI. The CDR3 DNA reads TGTGCCAGCAGTTATTCCGATGGACAGGGTAGTGAGCAGTACTTC. Residues: CASSYSDGQGSEQYF.

This clonotype qualifies as large. The gene calls are TRBV4-1 and TRBJ1-2; D gene uncertain. V was trimmed by 0 bases and J by 8 bases, leaving 10 bases between them. Germline V CDR1 and CDR2: MGHRA, YSYEKL. CDR3 length: 13 amino acids. The CDR3 sequence: CASSQDKVEGYTF. CDR3 nucleotide sequence: TGCGCCAGCAGCCAAGATAAAGTTGAGGGCTACACCTTC.

This clonotype was seen only a few times. The V call is TRBV6-1, the J call TRBJ2-2, with a weak D call TRBD2 (6 bases). Trimming stripped 2 bases from V and 2 bases from J, with 9 bases between. CDR3 length: 15 residues. Germline V gene sequence: CDR1 MNHNS, CDR2 SASEGT. Written as DNA, the CDR3 is TGTGCCAGCAGTGAATGGGGAGGTAACACCGGGGAGCTGTTTTTT. It is translated as CASSEWGGNTGELFF.

The chain joins TRBV6-1 to TRBJ2-1, with unresolved D. The end of the DNA fits TRBJ2-7 better, so the J call may be wrong. Per germline, CDR1 MNHNS and CDR2 SASEGT. The CDR3 is 14 amino acids. DNA for the CDR3: TGTGCCAGCAGTCCCTTCGGAATCTCCTACGAGCAGTACTTC. Translated, it gives CASSPFGISYEQYF.

The rearrangement joins TRBV6-1 to TRBJ2-3, with D perhaps TRBD2 (5 bases). Germline CDR1 MNHNS, CDR2 SASEGT. This CDR3 contains 17 residues. Trimming removed 4 bases from V and 5 bases from J, with 22 bases in between. The CDR3 region has the DNA TGTGCCAGCAGTGCGCGGAGCGGAGGCGGAGACGAAGATACGCAGTATTTT. As protein: CASSARSGGGDEDTQYF.

This clonotype has a count of ten or more. The chain recombines TRBV28 with TRBJ1-2, with D unresolved. Trimming took off 7 bases at V and 7 bases at J, with 13 bases between the two ends. CDR3 length: 12 residues. The V gene's germline CDR1 is MDHEN and CDR2 SYDVKM. The CDR3 region is CASTPDVSGYTF. The DNA for the CDR3 is TGTGCCAGCACCCCGGACGTAAGTGGCTACACCTTC.

The genes are TRBV10-2 and TRBJ1-1, with TRBD1 as a possible D gene (5 bases). Between the trimmed V and J ends, which lost 6 bases and 2 bases, there was a span of 13 bases. The V gene's germline CDR1 is WSHSY and CDR2 SAAADI. CDR3 size: 14 residues. The CDR3 bases are TGCGCCAGCAGAGCAGGGCGAGATAACACTGAAGCTTTCTTT. This translates into CASRAGRDNTEAFF.

The chain combines TRBV7-2 with TRBJ2-4, with 12 nucleotides matching TRBD1. The CDR3 spans 19 residues. Germline V gives CDR1 SGHTA, CDR2 FQGNSA. V was pared by 5 bases and J by 0 bases, with 11 bases of the junction left unmatched. The CDR3 DNA is TGTGCCAGCAGCCCTCCCCGGGACAGGGGGCGTCTAGCCAAAAACATTCAGTACTTC. It specifies CASSPPRDRGRLAKNIQYF.

In its sample, this clonotype was seen once. The gene calls are TRBV7-2 and TRBJ2-1; 7 bases are a match to TRBD2. TRBJ2-4 explains the end of the DNA better; the J call may be wrong. The germline V gene has CDR1 SGHTA and CDR2 FQGNSA. This CDR3 region has 16 residues. The CDR3 protein is CASSLSAGVTKNIQYF. In nucleotides, the CDR3 is TGTGCCAGCAGCTTGTCTGCGGGAGTTACCAAAAACATTCAGTACTTC.

Within the sample, this clonotype is medium-sized (0.01 to 0.1%). This rearrangement joins TRBV6-5 to TRBJ2-5; perhaps TRBD2 as D (5 bases). CDR1 and CDR2 (germline): MNHEY, SVGAGI. CDR3 size: 16 residues. Trimming took off 1 base at V and 2 bases at J, with 14 bases between the two ends. For the CDR3, the DNA is TGTGCCAGCAGTTACTACCCCCCGGGAAAGCAAGAGACCCAGTACTTC. The encoded protein is CASSYYPPGKQETQYF.

In this sample, this clonotype turned up a few times. V usage is TRBV6-1 and J usage is TRBJ2-1, with 11 bases identical to TRBD2. J was trimmed by 8 bases and V by 7 bases; bases with no gene match: 10. The CDR3 has 15 amino acids. Germline CDR1 MNHNS, CDR2 SASEGT. The CDR3 DNA sequence: TGTGCCAGCAACATAGAGACTAGCGGGAACGATGAGCAGTTCTTC. Translated: CASNIETSGNDEQFF.

J is TRBJ2-1 and V is TRBV12-3 or TRBV12-4; 8 bases map to TRBD1. The DNA end is a closer match to TRBJ2-7, so the J assignment may be wrong. The CDR3 runs to 13 residues. The CDR3: CASSAQGAGEQYF. The CDR3 DNA reads TGTGCCAGCAGCGCCCAGGGGGCGGGGGAGCAGTACTTC.

Points on this clonotype: The junction does not match germline at one end; this may be a read error. The chain recombines TRBV6-5 with TRBJ2-5; 12 nucleotides align to TRBD1. This CDR3 has 15 amino acids. Per germline, CDR1 MNHEY and CDR2 SVGAGI. The CDR3 DNA is TGTGCCAGCAGTTCCGGGACAGGGGGCTCGGAGACGCAGTACTTT. This codes for CASSSGTGGSETQYF.

CDR3 sequence: CASTPQGSGANVLTF. The CDR3 bases are TGTGCCAGCACCCCACAAGGCTCTGGGGCCAACGTCCTGACTTTC. The chain has TRBV6-1 and TRBJ2-6; D unresolved. This CDR3 has 15 residues. V lost 7 bases and J 0 bases, leaving 10 bases between the germline ends. CDR1 MNHNS and CDR2 SASEGT come from the germline V gene.

This clonotype is labeled as large (0.1 to 1%). The chain recombines TRBV12-3 or TRBV12-4 with TRBJ2-5; D is unclear. Judging by the DNA end, TRBJ2-7 fits better; the J call may be wrong. The CDR3 contains 14 residues. In nucleotides, the CDR3 is TGTGCCAGCAGTTCAGAGACTGCGCCCTACGAGCAGTACTTC. It yields the protein CASSSETAPYEQYF.

In its sample, this clonotype was seen a few times. A much larger clone is a single base away; this may be a read error. The V call is TRBV7-2, the J call TRBJ2-4, with 7 bases that match TRBD1. Looked up from germline, CDR1 is SGHTA and CDR2 is FQGNSA. The trim removed 1 base at V and 13 bases at J, leaving 10 bases unmatched. CDR3 length: 14 amino acids. This chain's CDR3 is CASSLDHRGNEQYF. CDR3 bases: TGTGCCAGCAGCTTAGATCACAGGGGAAATGAGCAGTACTTC.

By proportion, this clonotype is medium-sized. The CDR3 protein is CASRGTGDADTQYF. The CDR3, as DNA: TGTGCCAGCAGGGGGACTGGCGACGCAGATACGCAGTATTTT. The chain carries TRBV6-2 or TRBV6-3 and TRBJ2-3; tentatively, D is TRBD2 (6 bases). CDR3 length: 14 amino acids. Germline V gives CDR1 MNHEY, CDR2 SVGEGT. The V and J ends lost 6 bases and 4 bases respectively, with 14 bases between them.

A single count supports this clonotype. The V gene is TRBV7-2, the J gene TRBJ2-1; 9 nucleotides line up with TRBD2. The CDR3 runs 16 residues. Germline CDR1 and CDR2: SGHTA and FQGNSA. V shed 4 bases and J 2 bases; nucleotides not matched to a gene: 6. This chain's CDR3 is CASSSKRGDTYNEQFF. In nucleotides, the CDR3 is TGTGCCAGCAGCTCGAAGCGGGGGGATACCTACAATGAGCAGTTCTTC.

The CDR3 DNA reads as TGTGCCAGCAGCTACAGGGTGGGGGATGAGCAGTTCTTC. Its protein product is CASSYRVGDEQFF. The chain employs TRBV7-2 and TRBJ2-1, with a tentative D call TRBD1 (6 bases). Germline values: CDR1 SGHTA, CDR2 FQGNSA. The ends were cut back, 4 bases at V and 8 bases at J, with 12 bases in the middle. This CDR3 is built from 13 residues.

This clonotype was found a few times. This chain links TRBV4-1 with TRBJ2-1; D is unresolved. V was clipped by 4 bases and J by 4 bases, with 8 bases between them. The CDR3 is 13 amino acids. Germline CDR1 is MGHRA and CDR2 is YSYEKL. The CDR3 is CASSRATYNEQFF. The CDR3 nucleotides are TGCGCCAGCAGCCGTGCAACTTACAATGAGCAGTTCTTC.

This clonotype was seen more than once but under ten times. The chain carries TRBV25-1 and TRBJ2-5; D might be TRBD1 (5 bases). The end of the DNA aligns better with TRBJ2-7, so the J call may be wrong. The CDR3 is 15 residues long. The germline CDR1 and CDR2 sequences are MGHDK and SYGVNS. DNA for the CDR3: TGTGCCAGCAGTGAATCAGGTGTAAAGGGGTCCGAGCAGTACTTC. It specifies CASSESGVKGSEQYF.